The 20 T cell receptor beta chains below all came from one sample that was sequenced in a study of blood T cell repertoires in COVID-19. Assay: immunoSEQ multiplex PCR; the TCRdb copy retains only in-frame clones and omits some. The table lists 150,000 to 200,000 clones, roughly 89% of them singletons. Sequencing used peripheral blood. These receptors all stem from a woman in her forties or fifties with acute or convalescent COVID-19.

The CDR3 reads CASSLAGTGSEKLFF. CDR3 nucleotide sequence: TGTGCCAGCAGCTTAGCGGGGACAGGGAGTGAAAAACTGTTTTTT. This chain connects TRBV7-2 to TRBJ1-4; 9 bases map to TRBD1. The CDR3 is 15 amino acids. J was trimmed by 7 bases and V by 0 bases; bases with no gene match: 3. CDR1 and CDR2 (germline): SGHTA, FQGNSA.

This clone was detected only a few times. This chain connects TRBV5-1 to TRBJ1-2; 8 bases map to TRBD1. CDR3 size: 14 residues. CDR1 and CDR2 (germline): SGHRS, YFSETQ. V lost 4 bases to trimming and J lost 6 bases; unmatched junction nucleotides: 8. In DNA, the CDR3 is TGCGCCAGCAGCCCCCGTCAGGGGGCAGATGGCTACACCTTC. Protein sequence: CASSPRQGADGYTF.

The rearrangement joins TRBV12-3 or TRBV12-4 to TRBJ2-7; TRBD1 is a possible D gene (5 bases). The CDR3 contains 13 residues. Trimming stripped 3 bases from V and 3 bases from J, with 9 bases between. The CDR3 region has the DNA TGTGCCAGCAGTTTTAATAGGGGCTACGAGCAGTACTTC. The encoded protein is CASSFNRGYEQYF.

The sample holds a few counts of this clone. The chain links TRBV2 to TRBJ2-1; D unresolved. The CDR3 sequence is 11 residues long. The V and J ends lost 6 bases and 4 bases respectively, with 4 bases between them. The germline V gene encodes CDR1 SNHLY and CDR2 FYNNEI. The CDR3 sequence is CASRLYNEQFF. Written as DNA, the CDR3 is TGTGCCAGCAGGCTATACAATGAGCAGTTCTTC.

V usage is TRBV4-3 and J usage is TRBJ2-3, with 9 bases aligning to TRBD1. The J segment lost 4 bases and the V segment lost 4 bases, leaving 6 bases of the junction unmatched. The CDR3 is 15 residues long. CDR1 and CDR2 from the germline V gene are LGHNA and YSLEER. CDR3 residues: CASSRGQGTADTQYF. DNA of the CDR3: TGCGCCAGCAGCCGAGGACAGGGGACGGCAGATACGCAGTATTTT.

The gene calls are TRBV7-2 and TRBJ2-1, with 13 positions matching TRBD2. Germline-derived CDR1 and CDR2 are SGHTA and FQGNSA. The CDR3 is 15 residues long. J gave up 7 bases and V 3 bases, and 3 bases lay outside the gene matches. The DNA of the CDR3 is TGTGCCAGCAGCTTGGGACTAGCGGGAATTAATGAGCAGTTCTTC. Amino acid sequence: CASSLGLAGINEQFF.

The genes are TRBV5-1 and TRBJ1-4; TRBD1 aligns across 10 bases. The CDR3 has 15 amino acids. V trimming: 3 bases; J trimming: 5 bases; junction bases outside the gene matches: 4. Germline loops: CDR1 SGHRS, CDR2 YFSETQ. This chain's CDR3 is CASSSGTGENEKLFF. The CDR3 nucleotides are TGCGCCAGCAGCTCCGGGACAGGGGAAAATGAAAAACTGTTTTTT.

The genes are TRBV6-4 and TRBJ2-3; D is perhaps TRBD2 (6 bases). This CDR3 comprises 15 residues. V was cut by 7 bases and J by 0 bases, with 14 bases left in between. Germline V gene sequence: CDR1 MRHNA, CDR2 SNTAGT. The CDR3 DNA reads as TGTGCCAGCACTGGGTGGAGGGCTAGCACAGATACGCAGTATTTT. Its translation is CASTGWRASTDTQYF.

A note on this clone: Other DNA sequences in the same sample also yield this CDR3. The chain combines TRBV27 with TRBJ1-1, with 7 positions matching TRBD1. Per the germline V gene, CDR1 is MNHEY and CDR2 is SMNVEV (reference sequence). The J segment lost 5 bases and the V segment lost 7 bases, leaving 1 base of the junction unmatched. CDR3 length: 11 residues. CDR3 DNA: TGTGCCAGCACAGGGGGAACTGAAGCTTTCTTT. As protein: CASTGGTEAFF.

The V and J genes are TRBV5-1 and TRBJ1-1, with TRBD1 matching 12 bases. The CDR3 covers 15 residues. The V and J ends lost 3 bases and 7 bases, in that order; junction bases with no gene match: 7. The V gene's germline CDR1 is SGHRS and CDR2 YFSETQ. The CDR3 region has the DNA TGCGCCAGCAGCTCCGGGACAGGGGGCGGGGGTGAAGCTTTCTTT. Protein product: CASSSGTGGGGEAFF.

This chain joins TRBV6-1 and TRBJ1-2; tentatively, D is TRBD1 (5 bases). The V gene's germline CDR1 is MNHNS and CDR2 SASEGT. The V and J ends lost 2 bases and 7 bases respectively, with 17 bases between them. The CDR3 consists of 15 residues. The CDR3 is CASSELGPHWGGYTF. CDR3 DNA sequence: TGTGCCAGCAGTGAACTGGGGCCTCACTGGGGTGGCTACACCTTC.

This rearrangement joins TRBV12-5 to TRBJ2-3, with D possibly being TRBD2 (6 bases). V lost 4 bases and J 7 bases, leaving 18 bases between the germline ends. Germline-derived CDR1 and CDR2 are LGHNT and FRNRAP. The length of the CDR3 is 15 residues. The CDR3 loop reads CASGSWDSDIHTQYF. Written as DNA, the CDR3 is TGTGCTAGTGGTTCCTGGGACTCGGATATACATACGCAGTATTTT.

This rearrangement joins TRBV19 to TRBJ1-2; 7 nucleotides align to TRBD1. CDR1 is LNHDA, CDR2 SQIVND, per germline (reference sequence). This CDR3 is built from 14 residues. The ends lost 8 bases at V and 7 bases at J; junction bases unmatched: 13. In nucleotides, the CDR3 is TGTGCCAGTGCCTGGAGGGGGCAGGGAGCTGGCTACACCTTC. It is translated as CASAWRGQGAGYTF.

The V call is TRBV18, the J call TRBJ1-4; D is perhaps TRBD1 (6 bases). The CDR3 spans 17 residues. The ends were cut back, 2 bases at V and 3 bases at J, with 16 bases in the middle. CDR1 is KGHSH and CDR2 is LQKENI in the germline V gene. The DNA of the CDR3 is TGTGCCAGCTCACCATGGGAATACAGGGTCTCTAATGAAAAACTGTTTTTT. Protein product: CASSPWEYRVSNEKLFF.

The genes are TRBV7-3 and TRBJ1-6, with D hard to call. CDR1 and CDR2 from the germline V gene are SGHTA and FQGTGA. The germline V and J ends were trimmed by 8 bases and 9 bases, with 17 bases remaining between them. CDR3 size: 14 residues. CDR3 residues: CASGSGSVGSPLHF. The CDR3 nucleotides are TGTGCCAGCGGGTCGGGGTCCGTCGGTTCACCCCTCCACTTT.

V and J are TRBV24-1 and TRBJ2-1, with TRBD1 matching 9 bases. This CDR3 region has 14 residues. Germline values: CDR1 KGHDR, CDR2 SFDVKD. J was trimmed by 6 bases and V by 7 bases; bases with no gene match: 6. The CDR3 sequence: CATSGTGNVNEQFF. The CDR3 coding sequence is TGTGCCACCAGCGGGACAGGGAACGTCAATGAGCAGTTCTTC.

The V call is TRBV7-9, the J call TRBJ1-2; 7 bases are a match to TRBD1. The trim removed 4 bases at V and 3 bases at J, leaving 5 bases unmatched. The CDR3 runs to 14 residues. In germline, CDR1 is SEHNR, CDR2 FQNEAQ (reference sequence). The CDR3 DNA follows: TGTGCCAGCAGCTCTTTCCAGGGGGACTATGGCTACACCTTC. Translated, it gives CASSSFQGDYGYTF.

The rearrangement uses TRBV12-5 and TRBJ2-3; D ambiguous. The germline V gene encodes CDR1 LGHNT and CDR2 FRNRAP. The CDR3 is 15 residues long. Trimming pared 2 bases from V and 4 bases from J, leaving 13 bases between. The CDR3 bases are TGTGCTAGTGGTTTGTATCCGGGTCGGCCAGATACGCAGTATTTT. Encoded protein: CASGLYPGRPDTQYF.

This chain uses TRBV5-6 with TRBJ2-7; possibly TRBD2 for D (6 bases). The ends were cut back, 0 bases at V and 0 bases at J, with 13 bases in the middle. The germline V gene encodes CDR1 SGHDT and CDR2 YYEEEE. The CDR3 covers 16 residues. The CDR3 is CASSLERGLFSYEQYF. CDR3 in DNA: TGTGCCAGCAGCTTGGAAAGGGGACTGTTCTCCTACGAGCAGTACTTC. The full variable domain, rest sourced from reference TRBV5-6 and TRBJ2-7, is DAGVTQSPTHLIKTRGQQVTLRCSPKSGHDTVSWYQQALGQGPQFIFQYYEEEERQRGNFPDRFSGHQFPNYSSELNVNALLLGDSALYLCASSLERGLFSYEQYFGPGTRLTVT.

The J gene is TRBJ1-4, the V gene TRBV15; 7 bases fit TRBD1. CDR3 size: 13 residues. CDR1 and CDR2 from the germline V gene are LNHNV and YYDKDF (reference sequence). The trim removed 9 bases at V and 3 bases at J, leaving 4 bases unmatched. The CDR3 region has the DNA TGTGCCACGGGGGACAGCCCTAATGAAAAACTGTTTTTT. Translation gives CATGDSPNEKLFF.